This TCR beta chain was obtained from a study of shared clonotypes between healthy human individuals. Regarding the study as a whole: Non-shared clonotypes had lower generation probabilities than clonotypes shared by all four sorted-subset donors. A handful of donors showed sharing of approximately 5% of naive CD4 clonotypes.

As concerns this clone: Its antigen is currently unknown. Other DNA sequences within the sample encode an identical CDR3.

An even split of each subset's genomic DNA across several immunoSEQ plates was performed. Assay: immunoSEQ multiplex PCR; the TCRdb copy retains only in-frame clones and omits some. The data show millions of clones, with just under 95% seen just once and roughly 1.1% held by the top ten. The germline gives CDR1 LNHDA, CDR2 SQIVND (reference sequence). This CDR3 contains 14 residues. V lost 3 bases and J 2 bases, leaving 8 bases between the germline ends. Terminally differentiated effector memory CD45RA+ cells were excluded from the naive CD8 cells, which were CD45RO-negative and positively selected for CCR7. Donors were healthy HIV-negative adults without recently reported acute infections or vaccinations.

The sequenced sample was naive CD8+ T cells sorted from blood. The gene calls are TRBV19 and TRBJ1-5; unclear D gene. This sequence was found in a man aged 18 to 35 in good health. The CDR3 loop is CASSILGGNQPQHF. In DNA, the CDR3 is TGTGCCAGTAGTATTTTGGGTGGCAATCAGCCCCAGCATTTT.